Listed below are T cell receptor beta chains from one sample, sequenced in a study of T cell repertoires in cytomegalovirus infection. TCRdb reprocessed the reads with MiXCR, giving one entry per CDR3 protein. The sample lists about 300,000 distinct CDR3 sequences, about 8.8% seen once, with less than 3% in the top ten. Sequencing was performed on PBMCs. The receptors were sampled from a human donor in good health (CMV status not recorded). Some clones in this sample may be carry-over from other donors' samples. Both conserved end residues are part of each CDR3. The order of the fields is D gene, J gene, V gene, clone size, CDR3 protein, CDR3 DNA. D genes are given only for firm matches. Size values are once, few and many counts, or a class for expanded clones, and some rows have none.

d_call: TRBD1; j_call: TRBJ2-1; v_call: TRBV12-3/TRBV12-4; clone_size: many; cdr3_aa: CASIWGTGAYNEQFF; cdr3_nt: TGTGCCAGCATCTGGGGGACAGGAGCCTACAATGAGCAGTTCTTC
d_call: TRBD1; j_call: TRBJ1-2; v_call: TRBV7-9; clone_size: once; cdr3_aa: CASSLSRDSLFYGYTF; cdr3_nt: TGTGCCAGCAGCTTAAGCCGGGACAGCCTATTCTATGGCTACACCTTC
d_call: .; j_call: TRBJ1-1; v_call: TRBV12-3/TRBV12-4; clone_size: .; cdr3_aa: CASSFGGAGTEAFF; cdr3_nt: TGTGCCAGCAGTTTCGGGGGGGCGGGCACTGAAGCTTTCTTT
d_call: .; j_call: TRBJ2-1; v_call: TRBV15; clone_size: many; cdr3_aa: CATSPPFTGYNEQFF; cdr3_nt: TGTGCCACCAGCCCCCCTTTTACGGGCTACAATGAGCAGTTCTTC
d_call: .; j_call: TRBJ1-1; v_call: TRBV28; clone_size: many; cdr3_aa: CASSEDPTEAFF; cdr3_nt: TGTGCCAGCTCGGAAGACCCCACTGAAGCTTTCTTT
d_call: .; j_call: TRBJ2-1; v_call: TRBV5-4; clone_size: many; cdr3_aa: CASSLEAGHYNEQFF; cdr3_nt: TGTGCCAGCAGCTTGGAGGCAGGCCACTACAATGAGCAGTTCTTC
d_call: .; j_call: TRBJ2-7; v_call: TRBV10-2; clone_size: .; cdr3_aa: CASLVSSYEQYF; cdr3_nt: TGCGCCAGCCTAGTCAGCTCCTACGAGCAGTACTTC
d_call: TRBD1; j_call: TRBJ2-7; v_call: TRBV29-1; clone_size: many; cdr3_aa: CSVDFRDRGSEQYF; cdr3_nt: TGCAGCGTCGACTTCCGGGACAGGGGAAGCGAGCAGTACTTC
d_call: TRBD2; j_call: TRBJ2-5; v_call: TRBV10-3; clone_size: few; cdr3_aa: CAIRLSSGGETQYF; cdr3_nt: TGTGCCATCAGACTTTCTAGCGGGGGCGAGACCCAGTACTTC
d_call: TRBD1; j_call: TRBJ1-4; v_call: TRBV14; clone_size: few; cdr3_aa: CASSQGQGYEKLFF; cdr3_nt: TGTGCCAGCAGCCAAGGACAGGGTTACGAAAAACTGTTTTTT
d_call: TRBD2; j_call: TRBJ2-7; v_call: TRBV20-1; clone_size: many; cdr3_aa: CSAVAGGAYEQYF; cdr3_nt: TGCAGTGCCGTAGCGGGGGGAGCCTACGAGCAGTACTTC
d_call: .; j_call: TRBJ2-3; v_call: TRBV20-1; clone_size: few; cdr3_aa: CSAYGTPGITDTQYF; cdr3_nt: TGCAGTGCCTACGGGACCCCCGGTATCACAGATACGCAGTATTTT
d_call: TRBD2; j_call: TRBJ2-1; v_call: TRBV7-2; clone_size: many; cdr3_aa: CASAITGTSLYNEQFF; cdr3_nt: TGTGCCAGCGCCATAACCGGGACTAGCCTCTACAATGAGCAGTTCTTC
d_call: TRBD1; j_call: TRBJ1-1; v_call: TRBV7-9; clone_size: many; cdr3_aa: CASSPLRDRGRSTEAFF; cdr3_nt: TGTGCCAGCAGCCCACTCCGGGACAGGGGTCGGTCCACTGAAGCTTTCTTT
d_call: .; j_call: TRBJ2-2; v_call: TRBV6-2/TRBV6-3; clone_size: few; cdr3_aa: CASTSTLKGTGELFF; cdr3_nt: TGTGCCAGCACCAGCACCCTGAAGGGCACCGGGGAGCTGTTTTTT
d_call: TRBD2; j_call: TRBJ2-7; v_call: TRBV20-1; clone_size: few; cdr3_aa: CSASGTSKPYEQYF; cdr3_nt: TGCAGTGCTTCCGGGACTAGCAAACCCTACGAGCAGTACTTC
d_call: .; j_call: TRBJ1-1; v_call: TRBV29-1; clone_size: many; cdr3_aa: CSVVMASSRRLEAFF; cdr3_nt: TGCAGCGTTGTAATGGCCAGCAGCCGAAGATTAGAAGCTTTCTTT
d_call: TRBD1; j_call: TRBJ1-1; v_call: TRBV5-5; clone_size: many; cdr3_aa: CASSTKTGLKNTEAFF; cdr3_nt: TGTGCCAGCAGCACAAAGACAGGGCTTAAGAACACTGAAGCTTTCTTT
d_call: .; j_call: TRBJ2-3; v_call: TRBV20-1; clone_size: many; cdr3_aa: CSAPVGSGGQSSTDTQYF; cdr3_nt: TGCAGTGCTCCAGTGGGCAGCGGGGGACAGAGTAGCACAGATACGCAGTATTTT
d_call: TRBD2; j_call: TRBJ2-3; v_call: TRBV11-3; clone_size: many; cdr3_aa: CASSSRLAGGMDTQYF; cdr3_nt: TGTGCCAGCAGTTCTCGACTAGCGGGAGGCATGGATACGCAGTATTTT
d_call: TRBD1; j_call: TRBJ2-7; v_call: TRBV27; clone_size: few; cdr3_aa: CASRDSGFYEQYF; cdr3_nt: TGTGCCAGCCGGGACAGCGGCTTCTACGAGCAGTACTTC
d_call: TRBD1; j_call: TRBJ2-1; v_call: TRBV20-1; clone_size: many; cdr3_aa: CSARDWTGNDDEQFF; cdr3_nt: TGCAGTGCTAGAGATTGGACAGGGAATGATGATGAGCAGTTCTTC
d_call: .; j_call: TRBJ2-5; v_call: TRBV14; clone_size: many; cdr3_aa: CASSQGQGHPYTQYF; cdr3_nt: TGTGCCAGCAGCCAAGGTCAAGGGCACCCCTACACCCAGTACTTC
d_call: .; j_call: TRBJ2-5; v_call: TRBV6-1; clone_size: many; cdr3_aa: CASSWGRKETQYF; cdr3_nt: TGTGCCAGCAGTTGGGGACGTAAAGAGACCCAGTACTTC
d_call: .; j_call: TRBJ1-1; v_call: TRBV7-9; clone_size: many; cdr3_aa: CASSLEEGLRAFF; cdr3_nt: TGTGCCAGCAGCTTAGAGGAGGGGTTGAGGGCTTTCTTT
d_call: .; j_call: TRBJ2-1; v_call: TRBV20-1; clone_size: .; cdr3_aa: CSARVLPGYNEQFF; cdr3_nt: TGCAGTGCTAGAGTCCTCCCGGGGTACAATGAGCAGTTCTTC
d_call: .; j_call: TRBJ1-5; v_call: TRBV28; clone_size: many; cdr3_aa: CASTDGSYSNQPQHF; cdr3_nt: TGTGCCAGCACCGATGGCAGTTATAGCAATCAGCCCCAGCATTTT
d_call: .; j_call: TRBJ1-5; v_call: TRBV28; clone_size: .; cdr3_aa: CASMVGRPVGNQPQHF; cdr3_nt: TGTGCCAGCATGGTCGGCAGGCCCGTGGGCAATCAGCCCCAGCATTTT
d_call: .; j_call: TRBJ2-2; v_call: TRBV10-3; clone_size: many; cdr3_aa: CAISESRSGGSGELFF; cdr3_nt: TGTGCCATCAGTGAGTCGCGTTCCGGTGGCTCCGGGGAGCTGTTTTTT
d_call: .; j_call: TRBJ1-1; v_call: TRBV7-2; clone_size: many; cdr3_aa: CASSSGVDTEAFF; cdr3_nt: TGTGCCAGCAGCTCAGGGGTGGACACTGAAGCTTTCTTT
d_call: TRBD1; j_call: TRBJ2-3; v_call: TRBV6-2/TRBV6-3; clone_size: many; cdr3_aa: CASNFRDRGTDTQYF; cdr3_nt: TGTGCCAGCAATTTCCGGGACAGGGGAACAGATACGCAGTATTTT
d_call: TRBD2; j_call: TRBJ2-1; v_call: TRBV7-9; clone_size: .; cdr3_aa: CASSSYVKRGGLKGGEQFF; cdr3_nt: TGTGCCAGCAGCTCATATGTAAAGCGGGGGGGGCTCAAGGGAGGTGAGCAGTTCTTC
d_call: .; j_call: TRBJ2-5; v_call: TRBV19; clone_size: .; cdr3_aa: CASSIGTGSETQYF; cdr3_nt: TGTGCCAGTAGTATCGGGACCGGGAGCGAGACCCAGTACTTC
d_call: .; j_call: TRBJ1-1; v_call: TRBV20-1; clone_size: many; cdr3_aa: CSARYSGRMNTEAFF; cdr3_nt: TGCAGTGCTAGATATTCCGGGAGGATGAACACTGAAGCTTTCTTT
d_call: .; j_call: TRBJ2-7; v_call: TRBV7-2; clone_size: many; cdr3_aa: CASRPGSSYEQYF; cdr3_nt: TGTGCCAGCAGGCCGGGCTCCTCCTACGAGCAGTACTTC
d_call: TRBD1; j_call: TRBJ2-2; v_call: TRBV9; clone_size: .; cdr3_aa: CASSEGQGANTGELFF; cdr3_nt: TGTGCCAGCAGCGAGGGACAGGGGGCTAACACCGGGGAGCTGTTTTTT
d_call: TRBD1; j_call: TRBJ2-7; v_call: TRBV20-1; clone_size: .; cdr3_aa: CSARRRGQGIYEQYF; cdr3_nt: TGCAGTGCTAGAAGGAGAGGACAGGGTATCTACGAGCAGTACTTC
d_call: .; j_call: TRBJ2-7; v_call: TRBV5-4; clone_size: .; cdr3_aa: CASSGPGGEQYF; cdr3_nt: TGTGCCAGCAGCGGACCTGGGGGTGAGCAGTACTTC
d_call: .; j_call: TRBJ2-5; v_call: TRBV13; clone_size: few; cdr3_aa: CASSLFVGGKNKQQETQYF; cdr3_nt: TGTGCCAGCAGCTTATTTGTGGGGGGCAAGAATAAACAACAAGAGACCCAGTACTTC
d_call: TRBD2; j_call: TRBJ2-2; v_call: TRBV14; clone_size: many; cdr3_aa: CASSVRDYKTGELFF; cdr3_nt: TGTGCCAGCAGCGTCCGGGACTACAAAACCGGGGAGCTGTTTTTT
d_call: .; j_call: TRBJ2-1; v_call: TRBV19; clone_size: .; cdr3_aa: CASSISDTGYNEQFF; cdr3_nt: TGTGCCAGTAGTATATCGGACACGGGCTACAATGAGCAGTTCTTC
d_call: TRBD2; j_call: TRBJ2-3; v_call: TRBV20-1; clone_size: many; cdr3_aa: CSAGTSGGDAKGTDTQYF; cdr3_nt: TGCAGTGCCGGGACTAGCGGGGGAGATGCTAAAGGCACAGATACGCAGTATTTT
d_call: .; j_call: TRBJ2-4; v_call: TRBV6-2/TRBV6-3; clone_size: many; cdr3_aa: CASTRDRAKNIQYF; cdr3_nt: TGTGCCAGCACTAGGGACCGGGCCAAAAACATTCAGTACTTC
d_call: .; j_call: TRBJ2-5; v_call: TRBV20-1; clone_size: many; cdr3_aa: CSASPETQYF; cdr3_nt: TGCAGTGCTAGCCCGGAGACCCAGTACTTC
d_call: TRBD1; j_call: TRBJ2-1; v_call: TRBV20-1; clone_size: many; cdr3_aa: CSASPRDRFHNEQFF; cdr3_nt: TGCAGTGCTAGTCCCCGGGACAGGTTCCACAATGAGCAGTTCTTC
d_call: .; j_call: TRBJ1-2; v_call: TRBV7-6; clone_size: many; cdr3_aa: CASSLTGSGYTF; cdr3_nt: TGTGCCAGCAGCTTAACAGGGTCTGGCTACACCTTC
d_call: TRBD1; j_call: TRBJ2-1; v_call: TRBV9; clone_size: .; cdr3_aa: CASSPAQVGTGDSEQFF; cdr3_nt: TGTGCCAGCAGCCCCGCCCAGGTCGGGACAGGGGATAGTGAGCAGTTCTTC
d_call: TRBD1; j_call: TRBJ1-5; v_call: TRBV28; clone_size: many; cdr3_aa: CASRSGTGEMNQPQHF; cdr3_nt: TGTGCCAGCAGGAGCGGGACAGGCGAGATGAATCAGCCCCAGCATTTT
d_call: .; j_call: TRBJ2-2; v_call: TRBV2; clone_size: few; cdr3_aa: CASSEGARNGELFF; cdr3_nt: TGTGCCAGCAGTGAGGGGGCGAGGAACGGGGAGCTGTTTTTT
d_call: .; j_call: TRBJ1-5; v_call: TRBV12-3/TRBV12-4; clone_size: many; cdr3_aa: CASSPIRTVDQPQHF; cdr3_nt: TGTGCCAGCAGTCCAATTCGGACAGTCGATCAGCCCCAGCATTTT